Listed here are 25 T cell receptor beta chains from one sample, sequenced in a study of early T cells in non-severe SARS-CoV-2 infection. From the 5' RACE reads, TCRdb called clonotypes with MiXCR, one entry per CDR3 protein. The table has approximately 70,000 distinct CDR3 sequences, over 10% seen once. The specimen sequenced was whole blood. Receptors were obtained from an adult who was a healthcare worker with PCR-confirmed SARS-CoV-2 infection or an uninfected control (not recorded which).

The chain carries TRBV6-2 or TRBV6-3 and TRBJ2-7, with a weak D call TRBD1 (6 bases). Trimming took off 7 bases at V and 4 bases at J, with 14 bases between the two ends. Germline-derived CDR1 and CDR2 are MNHEY and SVGEGT. CDR3 length: 13 residues. CDR3: CASKRAGEYEQYF. CDR3 sequence (DNA): TGTGCCAGCAAAAGGGCAGGGGAGTACGAGCAGTACTTC.

This chain joins TRBV7-2 and TRBJ2-5, with a weak D call TRBD2 (5 bases). This CDR3 contains 13 residues. Trimming cost V 5 bases and J 5 bases, with 12 bases left between them. Germline values: CDR1 SGHTA, CDR2 FQGNSA. CDR3 in DNA: TGTGCCAGCAGCAAACAGAGCGGTGAGACCCAGTACTTC. This gives the protein CASSKQSGETQYF.

This clonotype was picked up many times. The chain couples TRBV7-3 to TRBJ2-1; TRBD1 matches at 9 bases. V gave up 4 bases and J gave up 0 bases; unmatched junction bases: 7. Looked up from germline, CDR1 is SGHTA and CDR2 is FQGTGA. The CDR3 sequence is 17 residues long. The DNA for the CDR3 is TGTGCCAGCAGCTACACCGGGACAGGGAGCTCCTACAATGAGCAGTTCTTC. Residues: CASSYTGTGSSYNEQFF. Filled out from reference TRBV7-3 and TRBJ2-1, the complete variable domain reads GAGVSQTPSNKVTEKGKYVELRCDPISGHTALYWYRQSLGQGPEFLIYFQGTGAADDSGLPNDRFFAVRPEGSVSTLKIQRTERGDSAVYLCASSYTGTGSSYNEQFFGPGTRLTVL.

This rearrangement joins TRBV25-1 to TRBJ1-6, with D possibly TRBD1 on 5 matching bases. The V end lost 2 bases, the J end lost 9 bases, and 14 bases lay between the germline ends. Looked up from germline, CDR1 is MGHDK and CDR2 is SYGVNS. There are 15 residues in the CDR3. The CDR3 is CASSETQAWSSPLHF. In nucleotides, the CDR3 is TGTGCCAGCAGTGAAACACAGGCTTGGAGTTCACCCCTCCACTTT. Based on the CDR3 plus reference TRBV25-1 and TRBJ1-6, the full variable domain is EADIYQTPRYLVIGTGKKITLECSQTMGHDKMYWYQQDPGMELHLIHYSYGVNSTEKGDLSSESTVSRIRTEHFPLTLESARPSHTSQYLCASSETQAWSSPLHFGNGTRLTVT.

This clonotype was counted many times. This chain uses TRBV5-4 with TRBJ2-1; 9 bases are shared with TRBD1. This CDR3 is built from 16 residues. Germline CDR1 SGHNT, CDR2 YYREEE (reference sequence). The ends lost 4 bases at V and 7 bases at J; junction bases unmatched: 12. The CDR3, as DNA: TGTGCCAGCAGCGGGACGGGACAGGGTTTGCTGAATGAGCAGTTCTTC. Residues: CASSGTGQGLLNEQFF.

In its sample, this clonotype was seen many times. The V and J genes are TRBV18 and TRBJ1-6; no definite D call. The length of the CDR3 is 14 residues. Germline CDR1 is KGHSH and CDR2 is LQKENI. The V end lost 1 base, the J end lost 6 bases, and 7 bases lay between the germline ends. The CDR3 reads CASSPRPLNSPLHF. CDR3 in DNA: TGTGCCAGCTCACCACGTCCACTTAATTCACCCCTCCACTTT.

This clonotype has at least ten counts. This chain joins TRBV7-3 and TRBJ2-1, with 7 bases lining up with TRBD1. V dropped 3 bases and J dropped 5; count of bases not matched to a gene: 4. The CDR3 consists of 14 residues. The germline gives CDR1 SGHTA, CDR2 FQGTGA. CDR3 loop: CASSLTGFDNEQFF. CDR3 coding DNA: TGTGCCAGCAGCTTGACAGGGTTTGACAATGAGCAGTTCTTC.

This clonotype has a handful of counts. V and J are TRBV20-1 and TRBJ2-5, with TRBD2 identical over 13 bases. The junction had 9 bases not matched to a gene; V was cut back by 4 bases and J by 1 base. This CDR3 has 17 residues. Germline V CDR1 and CDR2: DFQATT, SNEGSKA (reference sequence). The CDR3 protein is CSAITPTSGGIQETQYF. The CDR3 DNA is TGCAGTGCTATTACGCCGACTAGCGGGGGGATCCAAGAGACCCAGTACTTC.

This clonotype was observed a handful of times. This chain's CDR3 is CASNAVGAGELFF. CDR3 coding DNA: TGTGCCAGCAACGCCGTTGGAGCCGGGGAGCTGTTTTTT. V is TRBV9 and J is TRBJ2-2; D call uncertain. The V gene's germline CDR1 is SGDLS and CDR2 YYNGEE. CDR3 length equals 13 residues. The V gene lost 6 bases and the J gene lost 6 bases, with 12 bases spanning the gap.

This clonotype was seen more than once but under ten times. The rearrangement links TRBV11-2 to TRBJ2-1; D gene uncertain. Trimming took 7 bases from V and 8 from J, leaving 15 bases between them. Germline V gene sequence: CDR1 SGHAT, CDR2 FQNNGV. The CDR3 length is 13 residues. This CDR3 is CASNGSPEDEQFF. The CDR3 DNA sequence: TGTGCCAGCAACGGGTCCCCCGAGGATGAGCAGTTCTTC.

This clonotype was seen repeatedly, ten times or more. This sequence joins TRBV7-9 and TRBJ1-1, with unresolved D. Trimming stripped 4 bases from V and 1 base from J, with 13 bases between. The germline V gene encodes CDR1 SEHNR and CDR2 FQNEAQ (reference sequence). CDR3 length: 15 amino acids. CDR3 loop: CASSYTTSSNTEAFF. Here the CDR3 DNA reads TGTGCCAGCAGCTATACCACAAGCTCGAACACTGAAGCTTTCTTT.

This clonotype was detected a few times. The gene calls are TRBV5-1 and TRBJ2-3; D may correspond to TRBD1 or TRBD2 (6 bases each). The V gene's germline CDR1 is SGHRS and CDR2 YFSETQ. Trimming pared 3 bases from V and 5 bases from J, leaving 16 bases between. The CDR3 is 15 amino acids. CDR3 loop: CASSSNPGAGDTQYF. The CDR3 nucleotides read TGCGCCAGCAGCTCAAATCCGGGGGCCGGAGATACGCAGTATTTT.

The chain couples TRBV9 to TRBJ2-3, with TRBD1 matching 9 bases. From germline, CDR1 is SGDLS and CDR2 YYNGEE. The CDR3 consists of 15 residues. V was pared by 0 bases and J by 8 bases, with 7 bases of the junction left unmatched. The DNA of the CDR3 is TGTGCCAGCAGCGTAGCCGGGACAGGGCTAACTACGCAGTATTTT. Residues: CASSVAGTGLTTQYF. The full variable domain, with the rest looked up from reference TRBV9 and TRBJ2-3, is DSGVTQTPKHLITATGQRVTLRCSPRSGDLSVYWYQQSLDQGLQFLIQYYNGEERAKGNILERFSAQQFPDLHSELNLSSLELGDSALYFCASSVAGTGLTTQYFGPGTRLTVL.

This clonotype was observed a single time. A read error may explain this, as a much larger clone is one base away. The chain carries TRBV29-1 and TRBJ1-2; TRBD1 is a possible D gene (5 bases). Trimming took off 4 bases at V and 8 bases at J, with 26 bases between the two ends. Germline assignment: CDR1 SQVTM and CDR2 ANQGSEA. There are 16 residues in the CDR3. DNA for the CDR3: TGCAGCGTTGTGACATACGTCCCAGGGCCCCATCGGGGCTACACCTTC. It specifies CSVVTYVPGPHRGYTF.

The genes are TRBV6-1 and TRBJ2-3; 7 bases fit TRBD1. This CDR3 has 14 amino acids. Trimming removed 8 bases from V and 3 bases from J; junction bases left unmatched: 8. The germline V gene encodes CDR1 MNHNS and CDR2 SASEGT. The CDR3 region is CASSGQRGTDTQYF. CDR3 in DNA: TGTGCCAGCTCGGGACAGAGGGGGACAGATACGCAGTATTTT.

This clonotype was recorded a few times. The chain employs TRBV12-3 or TRBV12-4 and TRBJ1-1; 7 bases are shared with TRBD1. Trimming took 11 bases from V and 8 from J; bases not matched to a gene: 11. This CDR3 comprises 12 residues. CDR3 sequence reads: CAGQIQGREAFF. In nucleotides, the CDR3 is TGTGCCGGCCAAATACAGGGGAGGGAAGCTTTCTTT.

This clonotype was observed a handful of times. This chain links TRBV5-1 with TRBJ2-4; D perhaps matches TRBD2 (6 bases). V lost 1 base, J lost 1 base, and 27 bases lay in between. This CDR3 is built from 21 residues. Germline loops: CDR1 SGHRS, CDR2 YFSETQ. CDR3 sequence reads: CASSLTPQSGSPFFAKNIQYF. The CDR3 DNA reads as TGCGCCAGCAGCTTGACGCCACAAAGCGGGTCCCCCTTCTTCGCCAAAAACATTCAGTACTTC.

This clonotype has just a few counts. The V and J genes are TRBV7-2 and TRBJ2-5; D is undetermined. The germline V gene has CDR1 SGHTA and CDR2 FQGNSA. The CDR3 has 15 residues. V lost 1 base and J 5 bases, leaving 14 bases between the germline ends. As DNA, the CDR3 is TGTGCCAGCAGCTTAGAACGCTCCGCCCCTGAGACCCAGTACTTC. As protein: CASSLERSAPETQYF.

This clonotype occurred many times. The CDR3 DNA follows: TGTGCCAGCAGGGGCGGGGGGTACTCCTACAATGAGCAGTTCTTC. It yields the protein CASRGGGYSYNEQFF. The chain has TRBV2 and TRBJ2-1; 8 bases line up with TRBD2. The CDR3 has 15 residues. The V gene end was trimmed by 6 bases and the J gene end by 0 bases; junction bases not matched to a gene: 4. Germline lookup yields CDR1 SNHLY and CDR2 FYNNEI.

The chain recombines TRBV5-6 with TRBJ2-3; D call uncertain. Germline V gene data show CDR1 as SGHDT and CDR2 as YYEEEE. V gave up 0 bases and J gave up 0 bases, with 5 bases separating them. This CDR3 has 14 amino acids. CDR3 bases: TGTGCCAGCAGCTTGGTTGGAAGCACAGATACGCAGTATTTT. Encoded protein: CASSLVGSTDTQYF.

This clonotype was recorded many times. The CDR3, as DNA: TGCAGCGTTACACGGGCCCTGAGGGATGAGCAGTTCTTC. Its translation is CSVTRALRDEQFF. The V gene is TRBV29-1, the J gene TRBJ2-1, with a tentative D call TRBD2 (5 bases). The CDR3 extends over 13 amino acids. V lost 5 bases, J lost 8 bases, and 16 bases lay in between. Germline V gene lookup returns CDR1 SQVTM and CDR2 ANQGSEA.

This chain joins TRBV29-1 and TRBJ2-7; D unresolved. The germline V and J ends were trimmed by 0 bases and 3 bases, with 9 bases remaining between them. The CDR3 totals 13 residues. Germline V gene data show CDR1 as SQVTM and CDR2 as ANQGSEA. DNA for the CDR3: TGCAGCGTTGAAGAATTCCCAGGCTACGAGCAGTACTTC. Translated, it gives CSVEEFPGYEQYF.

At least ten counts were recorded for this clonotype. The genes are TRBV6-6 and TRBJ2-5; 7 bases are a match to TRBD1. CDR1 MNHNY and CDR2 SVGAGI come from the germline V gene (reference sequence). Germline trimming cut 2 bases from V and 4 bases from J; bases unmatched to any gene: 7. The CDR3 covers 15 residues. The CDR3 DNA reads TGTGCCAGCAGTTACAGCCCAGGGGGTAGAGAGACCCAGTACTTC. It codes for CASSYSPGGRETQYF.

There are many counts of this clonotype. This chain joins TRBV5-6 and TRBJ2-5; D possibly corresponds to TRBD2 (6 bases). With 1 base removed from V and 7 bases from J, the gap between germline ends came to 14 bases. The CDR3 extends over 14 amino acids. Germline-derived CDR1 and CDR2 are SGHDT and YYEEEE. The CDR3 nucleotides are TGTGCCAGCAGCTTGAGGGACTCGCCCCGGACCCAGTACTTC. Translated, it gives CASSLRDSPRTQYF. The variable domain in full, completed from reference TRBV5-6 and TRBJ2-5, reads DAGVTQSPTHLIKTRGQQVTLRCSPKSGHDTVSWYQQALGQGPQFIFQYYEEEERQRGNFPDRFSGHQFPNYSSELNVNALLLGDSALYLCASSLRDSPRTQYFGPGTRLLVL.

This clonotype has a count of ten or more. The chain uses TRBV6-2 or TRBV6-3 and TRBJ1-5, with a weak D call TRBD1 (6 bases). The CDR3 extends over 14 amino acids. Trimming cost V 7 bases and J 4 bases, with 14 bases left between them. The V gene's germline CDR1 is MNHEY and CDR2 SVGEGT. The CDR3 bases are TGTGCCAGCAATTTGCAGGGGAGGAATCAGCCCCAGCATTTT. Protein: CASNLQGRNQPQHF.